The 20 T cell receptor beta chains below were found in one sample sequenced in a study of response to subunit inactivated influenza vaccine. From the RT-PCR reads, TCRdb called clonotypes with MiXCR, one entry per CDR3 protein. The sample lists some 500,000 distinct CDR3 sequences; roughly 27% were seen once. This specimen was CD4+ T cells sorted from PBMCs, taken roughly 5 days after vaccination. Receptor source: a man over 45 who received an inactivated influenza vaccine.

V and J are TRBV5-1 and TRBJ1-5; perhaps TRBD1 as D (5 bases). Germline V gene lookup returns CDR1 SGHRS and CDR2 YFSETQ. Trimming removed 7 bases from V and 2 bases from J, with 13 bases in between. This CDR3 region has 14 residues. The CDR3 coding sequence is TGCGCCAGCCTGGGACCCCGGGGCAATCAGCCCCAGCATTTT. Amino acid sequence: CASLGPRGNQPQHF.

This clonotype has only a few counts. V is TRBV6-1 and J is TRBJ2-3; no definite D call. CDR1 and CDR2 from the germline V gene are MNHNS and SASEGT. With 6 bases removed from V and 3 bases from J, the gap between germline ends came to 13 bases. The CDR3 totals 14 residues. Here the CDR3 DNA reads TGTGCCAGCAGGCCTTCCCTCGGTACAGATACGCAGTATTTT. It encodes CASRPSLGTDTQYF.

V is TRBV5-1 and J is TRBJ2-3; 7 bases are a match to TRBD1. CDR1 and CDR2 from the germline V gene are SGHRS and YFSETQ. V dropped 5 bases and J dropped 1; count of bases not matched to a gene: 7. CDR3 length: 15 amino acids. The CDR3 bases are TGCGCCAGCAGGTACGGGACAGTGGGCACAGATACGCAGTATTTT. It encodes CASRYGTVGTDTQYF.

The chain uses TRBV12-3 or TRBV12-4 and TRBJ2-2, with unresolved D. This CDR3 contains 12 residues. Between the trimmed V and J ends, which lost 3 bases and 9 bases, there was a span of 8 bases. CDR3 in DNA: TGTGCCAGCAGTTTCTTGCCTCGGGAGCTGTTTTTT. As protein: CASSFLPRELFF.

V and J are TRBV9 and TRBJ1-5; D ambiguous. Germline-derived CDR1 and CDR2 are SGDLS and YYNGEE. V gave up 1 base and J gave up 2 bases, with 7 bases separating them. The CDR3 contains 14 residues. CDR3 protein: CASSVSSGNQPQHF. CDR3 coding DNA: TGTGCCAGCAGCGTAAGTTCGGGCAATCAGCCCCAGCATTTT.

The rearrangement uses TRBV7-9 and TRBJ2-5; D might be TRBD2 (6 bases). V dropped 3 bases and J dropped 5 bases, with 13 bases sitting between them. The CDR3 covers 14 residues. Germline loops: CDR1 SEHNR, CDR2 FQNEAQ (reference sequence). The CDR3 bases are TGTGCCAGCAGCTTTCGGGGGTCGGCGGAGACCCAGTACTTC. This codes for CASSFRGSAETQYF.

The DNA of the CDR3 is TGTGCCAGCACCCGGGGCTCCACGGGCTGGGGTGAAAAACTGTTTTTT. It is translated as CASTRGSTGWGEKLFF. V is TRBV7-2 and J is TRBJ1-4; tentatively, D is TRBD1 (5 bases). Germline assignment: CDR1 SGHTA and CDR2 FQGNSA. The CDR3 totals 16 residues. V lost 7 bases and J 7 bases, leaving 22 bases between the germline ends. The entire variable domain, with the rest obtained from reference TRBV7-2 and TRBJ1-4, is as follows: GAGVSQSPSNKVTEKGKDVELRCDPISGHTALYWYRQSLGQGLEFLIYFQGNSAPDKSGLPSDRFSAERTGGSVSTLTIQRTQQEDSAVYLCASTRGSTGWGEKLFFGSGTQLSVL.

The rearrangement joins TRBV5-6 to TRBJ2-5; 8 positions agree with TRBD2. The V and J ends lost 6 bases and 3 bases, in that order; junction bases with no gene match: 7. CDR3 length: 14 residues. Germline V CDR1 and CDR2: SGHDT, YYEEEE. The CDR3 spells CASTRGGSEETQYF. Here the CDR3 DNA reads TGTGCCAGCACCCGGGGGGGGTCCGAAGAGACCCAGTACTTC.

V usage is TRBV4-3 and J usage is TRBJ2-3, with a weak D call TRBD2 (6 bases). V dropped 2 bases and J dropped 10 bases, with 13 bases sitting between them. The CDR3 totals 13 residues. Germline V gene lookup returns CDR1 LGHNA and CDR2 YSLEER. The CDR3 is CASSQSPGVAQYF. Here the CDR3 DNA reads TGCGCCAGCAGCCAATCCCCGGGGGTAGCGCAGTATTTT.

The genes are TRBV7-2 and TRBJ1-1, with D perhaps matching TRBD1 (6 bases). Germline V gene sequence: CDR1 SGHTA, CDR2 FQGNSA. CDR3 length: 16 residues. Trimming cost V 4 bases and J 4 bases, with 19 bases left between them. CDR3 loop: CASSYGQRWVSTEAFF. The CDR3 DNA sequence: TGTGCCAGCAGCTACGGACAGAGATGGGTCAGCACTGAAGCTTTCTTT.

V usage is TRBV7-6 and J usage is TRBJ1-5, with D hard to call. This CDR3 is 16 amino acids long. CDR1 and CDR2 from the germline V gene are SGHVS and FNYEAQ. The V and J ends lost 1 base and 2 bases respectively, with 12 bases between them. The chain's CDR3 is CASSLERWSGNQPQHF. The CDR3, as DNA: TGTGCCAGCAGCTTAGAGAGATGGTCGGGCAATCAGCCCCAGCATTTT.

The CDR3 loop reads CASSFLAGDYNEQFF. The CDR3 DNA reads as TGTGCCAGCAGCTTCCTAGCGGGAGACTACAATGAGCAGTTCTTC. The J gene is TRBJ2-1, the V gene TRBV11-2; 10 bases line up with TRBD2. Germline lookup yields CDR1 SGHAT and CDR2 FQNNGV. J gave up 3 bases and V 3 bases, and 2 bases lay outside the gene matches. The CDR3 is 15 residues long.

The chain couples TRBV4-3 to TRBJ2-2, with D possibly matching TRBD2 (6 bases). Trimming took off 7 bases at V and 3 bases at J, with 15 bases between the two ends. Germline values: CDR1 LGHNA, CDR2 YSLEER. CDR3 length equals 15 residues. The CDR3 sequence: CASKTRRDHTGELFF. The CDR3 coding sequence is TGCGCCAGCAAGACGAGGCGGGATCACACCGGGGAGCTGTTTTTT.

This clonotype was seen a handful of times. The rearrangement uses TRBV20-1 and TRBJ2-4; 16 bases match TRBD2. Germline trimming cut 5 bases from V and 8 bases from J; bases unmatched to any gene: 12. Germline CDR1 and CDR2: DFQATT and SNEGSKA (reference sequence). The CDR3 runs to 17 residues. In nucleotides, the CDR3 is TGCAGTGCTCCCGGGACTAGCGGGGGGGCCAGCCAGCACATTCAGTACTTC. Translating it yields CSAPGTSGGASQHIQYF.

There are a few counts of this clonotype. V and J are TRBV12-5 and TRBJ2-5; TRBD2 agrees at 11 bases. CDR1 is LGHNT, CDR2 FRNRAP, per germline. The CDR3 contains 18 residues. The ends lost 5 bases at V and 6 bases at J; junction bases unmatched: 17. CDR3 sequence (DNA): TGTGCTAGTGGTCCGGGGTCCGGCGCACTAGCGGGAGTACAGACCCAGTACTTC. Translation: CASGPGSGALAGVQTQYF.

V gene TRBV12-3 or TRBV12-4 combines with J gene TRBJ2-3; D unclear. This CDR3 is 13 amino acids long. Trimming removed 2 bases from V and 8 bases from J, with 11 bases in between. The CDR3 sequence is CASSLNPQPTQYF. CDR3 bases: TGTGCCAGCAGTTTAAACCCCCAGCCTACGCAGTATTTT.

This clonotype was observed a few times. This sequence joins TRBV4-1 and TRBJ1-1; D gene uncertain. V was pared by 0 bases and J by 3 bases, with 8 bases between. CDR1 is MGHRA, CDR2 YSYEKL, per germline. The CDR3 runs 14 residues. The chain's CDR3 is CASSQEVIYTEAFF. As DNA, the CDR3 is TGCGCCAGCAGCCAAGAAGTCATATACACTGAAGCTTTCTTT.

This rearrangement joins TRBV12-3 or TRBV12-4 to TRBJ2-1, with 13 bases that match TRBD2. The CDR3 is 15 residues long. V trimming: 6 bases; J trimming: 8 bases; junction bases outside the gene matches: 7. CDR3 sequence: CASRAGTSGIYEQFF. The CDR3 DNA reads as TGTGCCAGCAGAGCCGGGACTAGCGGGATCTATGAGCAGTTCTTC.

The J gene is TRBJ2-7, the V gene TRBV6-5, with unresolved D. CDR3 length equals 11 residues. Trimming shortened V by 2 bases and J by 9 bases, and 8 bases separated the two germline ends. The germline V gene has CDR1 MNHEY and CDR2 SVGAGI. The CDR3 bases are TGTGCCAGCAGTTACAGGGCCACGCAGTACTTC. Translating gives CASSYRATQYF.

The J gene is TRBJ2-1, the V gene TRBV12-3 or TRBV12-4; D might be TRBD1 (5 bases). The CDR3 has 14 residues. The V and J ends lost 1 base and 7 bases respectively, with 11 bases between them. The CDR3 DNA sequence: TGTGCCAGCAGTTTAGGCAGGGTGGGGAATGAGCAGTTCTTC. Residues: CASSLGRVGNEQFF.